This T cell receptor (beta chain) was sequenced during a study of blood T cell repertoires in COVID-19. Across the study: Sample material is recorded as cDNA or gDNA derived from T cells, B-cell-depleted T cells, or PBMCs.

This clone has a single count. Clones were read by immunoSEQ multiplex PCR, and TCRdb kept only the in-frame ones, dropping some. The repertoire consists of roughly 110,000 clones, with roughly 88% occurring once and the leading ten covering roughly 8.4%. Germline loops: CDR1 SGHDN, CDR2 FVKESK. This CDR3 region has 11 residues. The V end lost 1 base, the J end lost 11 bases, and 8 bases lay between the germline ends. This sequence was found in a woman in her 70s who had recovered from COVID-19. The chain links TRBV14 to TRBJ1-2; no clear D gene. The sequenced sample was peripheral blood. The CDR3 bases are TGTGCCAGCAGCCAAGGAACAGTATACACCTTC. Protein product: CASSQGTVYTF.